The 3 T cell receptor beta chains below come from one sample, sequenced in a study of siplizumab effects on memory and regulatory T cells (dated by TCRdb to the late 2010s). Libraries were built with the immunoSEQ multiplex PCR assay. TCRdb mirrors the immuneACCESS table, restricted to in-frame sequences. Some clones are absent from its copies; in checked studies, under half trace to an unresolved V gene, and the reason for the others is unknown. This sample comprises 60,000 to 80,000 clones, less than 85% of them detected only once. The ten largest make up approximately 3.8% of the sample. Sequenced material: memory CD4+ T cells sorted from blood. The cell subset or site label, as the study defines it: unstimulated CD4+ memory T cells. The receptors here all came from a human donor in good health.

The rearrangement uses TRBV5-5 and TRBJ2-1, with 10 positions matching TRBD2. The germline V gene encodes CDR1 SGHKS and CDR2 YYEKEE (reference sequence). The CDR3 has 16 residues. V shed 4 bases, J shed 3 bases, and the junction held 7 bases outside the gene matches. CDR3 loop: CASSGPGLASYNEQFF. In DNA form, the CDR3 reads TGTGCCAGCAGCGGCCCGGGACTAGCGAGCTACAATGAGCAGTTCTTC.

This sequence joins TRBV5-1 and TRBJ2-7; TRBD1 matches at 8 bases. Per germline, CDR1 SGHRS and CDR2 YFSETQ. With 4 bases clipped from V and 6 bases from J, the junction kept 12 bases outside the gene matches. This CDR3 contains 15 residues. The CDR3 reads CASSQTVTGESEQYF. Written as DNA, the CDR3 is TGCGCCAGCAGCCAGACGGTGACAGGGGAATCCGAGCAGTACTTC.

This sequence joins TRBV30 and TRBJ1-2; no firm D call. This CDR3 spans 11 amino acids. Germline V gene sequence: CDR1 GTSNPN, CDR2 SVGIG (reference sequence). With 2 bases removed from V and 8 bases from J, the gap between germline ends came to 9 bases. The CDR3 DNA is TGTGCCTGGAGTCCCCGGGTCGGCTACACCTTC. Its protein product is CAWSPRVGYTF.